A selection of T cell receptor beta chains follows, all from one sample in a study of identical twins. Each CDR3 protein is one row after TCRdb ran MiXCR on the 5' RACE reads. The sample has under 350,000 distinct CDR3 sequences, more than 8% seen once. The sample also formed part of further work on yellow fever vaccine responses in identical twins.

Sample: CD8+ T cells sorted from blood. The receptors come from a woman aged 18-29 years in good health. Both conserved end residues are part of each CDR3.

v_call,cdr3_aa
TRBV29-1,CSVEALTVSSYNEQFF
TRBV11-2,CASRTSGVYEQYF
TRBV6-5,CASSYGQGGNTEAFF
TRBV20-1,CSATRTLSYEQYF
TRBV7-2,CASSFPASGYNEQFF
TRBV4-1,CASSQDPGTVETQYF
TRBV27,CASSFGGIEQYF
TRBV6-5,CASSQLAGDSYEQYF
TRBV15,CATSRRRAEGDEQYF
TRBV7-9,CASSPRGGDSYEQYF
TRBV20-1,CSAPPPRWSEETQYF
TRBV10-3,CAINHGTQSFSYNEQFF
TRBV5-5,CASSLGQLQETQYF
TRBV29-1,CSAWTGDNQPQHF
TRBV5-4,CASSSRSASTDTQYF
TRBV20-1,CRAGTQGHTEAFF
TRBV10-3,CAISSAVRIDEQFF
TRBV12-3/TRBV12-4,CASSPGTGTYEQYF
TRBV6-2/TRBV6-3,CASSYRGQDSYEQYF
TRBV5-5,CASSLRDRDYEQYF
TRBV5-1,CASSPEPGISVYTEAFF
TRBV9,CASSVGPSGHNEQFF
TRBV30,CAWSVPDLNTEAFF
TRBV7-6,CASNPTGVKEDTQYF
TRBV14,CASSQERVGRSNEQFF
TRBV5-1,CASSVNREGNTEAFF
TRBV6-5,CASSYWDRTLDGYTF
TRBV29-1,CSVGSPETSGANVLTF
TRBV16,CASSQWSGTQQFF
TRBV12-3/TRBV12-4,CASSVGRGQETQYF
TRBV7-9,CASSGRQTYEQYF
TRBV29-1,CSVEDLAGELFF
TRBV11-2,CASSPGVTEAFF
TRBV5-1,CASSLQGEGTEAFF
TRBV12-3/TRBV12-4,CASSLQGAVYEQYF
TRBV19,CASSISLTPNTEAFF
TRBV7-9,CASSPTQGMYEQYF
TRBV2,CASSTTGDLSGANVLTF
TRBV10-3,CAISRLVGQGNREGYNEQFF
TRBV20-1,CSAERDFSNQPQHF
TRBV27,CASSLSQGLVSEQYF
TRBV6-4,CASSAGQYNEQFF
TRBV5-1,CASSLDTGAPYTGELFF
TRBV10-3,CAITRDRGSDTQYF
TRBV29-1,CSVEVNRANTQYF
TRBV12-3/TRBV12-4,CASSLGTEHTRANVLTF
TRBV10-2,CASSGLGDEQFF
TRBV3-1,CASSRQVPCEKLFF
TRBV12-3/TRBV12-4,CASSSTGYQETQYF
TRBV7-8,CASSPDRGVYYEQYF
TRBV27,CASSPGTSGRAPYNEQFF
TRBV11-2,CASSLDAGGPYNEQFF
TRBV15,CATSKGLAGDSDTGELFF